The clone carrying this T cell receptor (beta chain) has more than one count but fewer than ten. Its specificity is not known. These data belong to a study of cytomegalovirus exposure and HLA in healthy donors. Findings and limits, study-wide: In a later analysis, TCR beta V- and J-gene trimming was associated with a missense DCLRE1C variant. Earlier analysis yielded a pattern in which most TCR beta V segments were productive about 87% or about 30% of the time. While the bulk of TCR sequences proved rare, some public TCRs turned up in many donors. Analyses of presence and absence presupposed an approximately uniform sequencing depth across donors.

The study ran its PCR with 60 Vbeta and 13 Jbeta primers. Assay: immunoSEQ multiplex PCR; the TCRdb copy retains only in-frame clones and omits some. Here the sample spans hundreds of thousands of clones, roughly 80% being singletons. The CDR3 runs to 14 residues. The V gene's germline CDR1 is MNHEY and CDR2 SVGAGI. The ends lost 5 bases at V and 3 bases at J; junction bases unmatched: 4. The clonotype was recovered from a young man in good health and CMV-seronegative. Sequenced sample: PBMCs. The chain is built from TRBV6-5 and TRBJ2-7, with TRBD2 identical over 10 bases. CDR3 region: CASSKRGGDYEQYF. CDR3 in DNA: TGTGCCAGCAGTAAGCGGGGGGGTGACTACGAGCAGTACTTC.